The 14 T cell receptor beta chains listed next were all sequenced from one sample in a study of vaccination effects on CD4 cells after COVID-19. No antigen has been assigned to these receptors. Within the ViraFEST assay, antigen-specific CD4+ T cells underwent expansion with viral peptide pools prior to sequencing. After roughly eleven days in culture, the CD4+ T cells were isolated. Vaccine administered to participants consisted of two doses of either BNT162b2 or mRNA-1273. Profiling relied on immunoSEQ multiplex PCR, and the TCRdb table lists in-frame clones only, not all of them. The sample consists of roughly 27,000 clones, around 74% of them appearing once. Sequences were derived from CD4+ T cells from PBMCs cultured with HCoV-OC43 spike peptides, sampled after COVID-19 vaccination. The subset here: HCoV-OC43 spike overlapping peptide pool stimulation. Receptors were obtained from a human donor who received a COVID-19 vaccine.

This clone was seen more than once but under ten times. The chain combines TRBV5-4 with TRBJ2-5; D may be TRBD2 (5 bases). V was shortened by 4 bases and J by 0 bases, with 13 bases between the two germline ends. This CDR3 is built from 15 residues. The V gene's germline CDR1 is SGHNT and CDR2 YYREEE (reference sequence). CDR3 protein: CASSPNPGNQETQYF. The CDR3 bases are TGTGCCAGCAGCCCGAACCCGGGAAACCAAGAGACCCAGTACTTC.

The CDR3 coding sequence is TGTGCCAGCAGTGCAGGAAGCGGGACGCTAGGCGAGCAGTACTTC. This codes for CASSAGSGTLGEQYF. This chain uses TRBV6-1 with TRBJ2-7; 7 nucleotides line up with TRBD2. Trimming at V came to 4 bases and at J to 6 bases, leaving 12 bases not matched to a gene. Germline V lookup: CDR1 MNHNS, CDR2 SASEGT. The CDR3 sequence is 15 residues long.

This chain connects TRBV5-1 to TRBJ2-3; TRBD2 matches 8 bases. The J segment lost 0 bases and the V segment lost 0 bases, leaving 6 bases of the junction unmatched. This CDR3 is built from 17 residues. Looked up from germline, CDR1 is SGHRS and CDR2 is YFSETQ. This CDR3 is CASSLALAGGSTDTQYF. The CDR3 DNA sequence: TGCGCCAGCAGCTTGGCATTGGCGGGGGGCAGCACAGATACGCAGTATTTT.

This clone appeared a few times. The chain employs TRBV2 and TRBJ1-5, with a possible D match to TRBD1 (5 bases). This CDR3 spans 15 amino acids. Deletions cut 8 bases from V and 7 bases from J, with 21 bases between. Germline values: CDR1 SNHLY, CDR2 FYNNEI. The CDR3 region has the DNA TGTGCCAGCGGGTCGAGGGGCTTCGCAAAGCAGCCCCAGCATTTT. It encodes CASGSRGFAKQPQHF. Together with reference TRBV2 and TRBJ1-5, the CDR3 gives the full variable domain: EPEVTQTPSHQVTQMGQEVILRCVPISNHLYFYWYRQILGQKVEFLVSFYNNEISEKSEIFDDQFSVERPDGSNFTLKIRSTKLEDSAMYFCASGSRGFAKQPQHFGDGTRLSIL.

The V and J genes are TRBV18 and TRBJ2-7, with D maybe TRBD2 (6 bases). V was shortened by 3 bases and J by 6 bases, with 18 bases between the two germline ends. The germline V gene has CDR1 KGHSH and CDR2 LQKENI. The CDR3 length is 15 residues. CDR3 DNA: TGTGCCAGCTCACCTCGGAGCAACGACGGGGGCGAGCAGTACTTC. Translated: CASSPRSNDGGEQYF.

V gene TRBV2 combines with J gene TRBJ1-4; D remains ambiguous. V shed 7 bases and J shed 7 bases, with 4 bases lying between them. The germline V gene has CDR1 SNHLY and CDR2 FYNNEI. This CDR3 region has 10 residues. The CDR3 bases are TGTGCCAGCAAGGTTGAAAAACTGTTTTTT. Its translation: CASKVEKLFF.

The chain joins TRBV6-6 to TRBJ2-1; D possibly matches TRBD1 or TRBD2 (6 bases each). Trimming pared 8 bases from V and 2 bases from J, leaving 10 bases between. The CDR3 is 13 amino acids. Germline loops: CDR1 MNHNY, CDR2 SVGAGI (reference sequence). CDR3 nucleotides: TGTGCCAGCGGGGGGCAAACCTACAATGAGCAGTTCTTC. Its translation: CASGGQTYNEQFF.

CDR3 nucleotide sequence: TGTGCCAGCAGTGACTCCTCAGAGCCCCAGCATTTT. This sequence encodes CASSDSSEPQHF. The rearrangement joins TRBV25-1 to TRBJ1-5; D is unclear. Germline CDR1 and CDR2: MGHDK and SYGVNS. The ends were cut back, 3 bases at V and 8 bases at J, with 8 bases in the middle. The CDR3 has 12 amino acids.

The chain recombines TRBV25-1 with TRBJ1-2, with TRBD1 matching 7 bases. CDR1 is MGHDK, CDR2 SYGVNS, per germline. Trimming cost V 5 bases and J 2 bases; bases outside gene matches: 8. The CDR3 totals 15 residues. The CDR3 DNA is TGTGCCAGCAGTCCCTACCGGGACAGAAACTATGGCTACACCTTC. Translating gives CASSPYRDRNYGYTF.

Only a few counts were recorded for this clone. The rearrangement joins TRBV5-1 to TRBJ2-2; D uncertain. The CDR3 runs to 16 residues. Germline lookup yields CDR1 SGHRS and CDR2 YFSETQ. V was cut by 0 bases and J by 2 bases, with 11 bases left in between. CDR3 in DNA: TGCGCCAGCAGCTTGGTTTACAGCCCAAACACCGGGGAGCTGTTTTTT. Protein product: CASSLVYSPNTGELFF.

The J gene is TRBJ2-7, the V gene TRBV19; 11 bases align to TRBD2. Germline V CDR1 and CDR2: LNHDA, SQIVND (reference sequence). The CDR3 is 16 residues long. The ends lost 4 bases at V and 4 bases at J; junction bases unmatched: 9. The CDR3 bases are TGTGCCAGTAGTACACCGACTAGCGGGGCCTTGTACGAGCAGTACTTC. This translates into CASSTPTSGALYEQYF. The full variable domain, in which reference TRBV19 and TRBJ2-7 provide the parts outside the CDR3, is DGGITQSPKYLFRKEGQNVTLSCEQNLNHDAMYWYRQDPGQGLRLIYYSQIVNDFQKGDIAEGYSVSREKKESFPLTVTSAQKNPTAFYLCASSTPTSGALYEQYFGPGTRLTVT.

The chain combines TRBV3-1 (or the pseudogene TRBV3-2) with TRBJ1-1; 10 nucleotides line up with TRBD1. The J segment lost 8 bases and the V segment lost 4 bases, leaving 7 bases of the junction unmatched. Germline-derived CDR1 and CDR2 are LGHDT and YNNKEL (reference sequence). The CDR3 length is 14 residues. CDR3 region: CASSLGQGGVEAFF. As DNA, the CDR3 is TGTGCCAGCAGCCTTGGACAGGGGGGGGTAGAAGCTTTCTTT.

The chain employs TRBV5-1 and TRBJ2-2; perhaps TRBD1 as D (6 bases). V was pared by 1 base and J by 4 bases, with 14 bases between. This CDR3 is 16 amino acids long. CDR1 is SGHRS and CDR2 is YFSETQ in the germline V gene. CDR3 region: CASSLNAGEGTGELFF. The CDR3 DNA reads as TGCGCCAGCAGCTTGAACGCAGGGGAAGGCACCGGGGAGCTGTTTTTT. Full variable domain (outside the CDR3, taken from reference TRBV5-1 and TRBJ2-2): KAGVTQTPRYLIKTRGQQVTLSCSPISGHRSVSWYQQTPGQGLQFLFEYFSETQRNKGNFPGRFSGRQFSNSRSEMNVSTLELGDSALYLCASSLNAGEGTGELFFGEGSRLTVL.

The chain has TRBV3-1 (or the pseudogene TRBV3-2) and TRBJ2-7; 11 nucleotides align to TRBD1. V shed 4 bases and J 6 bases; nucleotides not matched to a gene: 11. CDR1 and CDR2 (germline): LGHDT, YNNKEL (reference sequence). The length of the CDR3 is 16 residues. The chain's CDR3 is CASSPERGQGGPEQYF. The DNA of the CDR3 is TGTGCCAGCAGCCCGGAACGGGGACAGGGGGGTCCCGAGCAGTACTTC.